The following is a T cell receptor (beta chain) sequence with its context. This clonotype was detected many times. Its antigen target is currently unknown. Base qualities are not at hand, and no much larger clone is one base apart. Reading from cysteine to phenylalanine, the CDR3 counts 13 amino acids. Here the CDR3 DNA is all that survives: 39 bases in frame from base 1. Trimming removed 3 bases from V and 3 bases from J, leaving 7 bases between the germline ends. CDR1 and CDR2 (SGHTA, FQGNSA) derive from the germline V gene. The library relied on PCR. TCRdb names Illumina HiSeq 2500 as the instrument used. Molecular barcoding was employed in the preparation of TCR libraries, with unique molecular identifiers being used to normalize TCRbeta repertoire quantification. TCRdb reprocessed the public reads (quality trimming at Q25 with fastp, clone calling with MiXCR) and kept in-frame beta chains. Records with the same CDR3 protein are collapsed into one entry carrying the most frequent genes and DNA. In this sample the table shows 230,000 or so distinct CDR3 sequences, approximately 12% of which occur a single time. The top ten hold about 2.4% of the sample.

This sample was included in a study of T-cell reconstitution after alpha-beta-depleted transplantation in children (dated by TCRdb to about 2016). At the level of the whole study: Using TCR repertoire profiling, the study followed T-cell immune reconstitution in a quantitative way in children after TCRalphabeta/CD19-depleted allogeneic hematopoietic cell transplantation.

The receptor's source is a human donor who donated a stem cell graft to a child with acute lymphoblastic leukemia. The chain joins TRBV7-2 to TRBJ2-3; the D segment cannot be called with confidence. Sample: PBMCs from the stem cell graft donor, taken from the stem cell graft. The DNA reads as follows: TGTGCCAGCAGCTTCCAAGTTACAGATACGCAGTATTTT. Translation gives CASSFQVTDTQYF.